By frequency in the sample, the clone carrying this T cell receptor (beta chain) is medium-sized. Its specificity is not known. The data belong to a study of sequential checkpoint blockade in melanoma. Study-wide context: About 88 pretreatment tumor DNA samples were TCRβ immunosequenced. After nivolumab or ipilimumab alone, approximately 22 patients had week-13 rebiopsies. Study results and caveats: Mutational load did not correlate with tumor T-cell fraction or clonality. About 30 times likelier clinical benefit followed increased tumor T-cell fraction and clonality.

Method: immunoSEQ multiplex PCR; TCRdb's copy keeps in-frame clones and lacks some. The table lists 4,500 to 6,500 clones, around 21% of them singletons, with over 8.5% in the top ten. Treatment: randomized to nivolumab then ipilimumab (arm A) or the reverse (arm B). This CDR3 has 15 amino acids. The V and J ends lost 5 bases and 5 bases, in that order; junction bases with no gene match: 10. Germline loops: CDR1 SGHNT, CDR2 YENEEA. Specimen: tumor tissue (inferred from file names), collected from a patient given nivolumab and ipilimumab in sequence. J is TRBJ1-1 and V is TRBV11-3, with 8 bases identical to TRBD1. The receptor was derived from a human donor with melanoma. This CDR3 reads CASSQLGTGRTEAFF. The CDR3, as DNA: TGTGCCAGCAGCCAACTTGGGACAGGCAGGACTGAAGCTTTCTTT.